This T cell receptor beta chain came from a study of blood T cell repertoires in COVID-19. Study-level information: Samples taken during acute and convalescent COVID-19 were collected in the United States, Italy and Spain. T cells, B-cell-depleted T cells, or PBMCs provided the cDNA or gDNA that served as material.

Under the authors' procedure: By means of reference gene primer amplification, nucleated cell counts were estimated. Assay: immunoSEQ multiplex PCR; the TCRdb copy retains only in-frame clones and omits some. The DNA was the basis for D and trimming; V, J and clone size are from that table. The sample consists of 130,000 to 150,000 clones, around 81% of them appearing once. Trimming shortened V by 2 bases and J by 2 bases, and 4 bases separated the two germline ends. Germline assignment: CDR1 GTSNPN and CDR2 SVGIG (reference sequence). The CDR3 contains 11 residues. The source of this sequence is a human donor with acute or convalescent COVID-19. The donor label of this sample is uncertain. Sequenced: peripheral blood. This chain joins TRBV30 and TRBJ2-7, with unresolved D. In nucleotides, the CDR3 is TGTGCCTGGAGTTCAACCTACGAGCAGTACTTC. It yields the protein CAWSSTYEQYF.